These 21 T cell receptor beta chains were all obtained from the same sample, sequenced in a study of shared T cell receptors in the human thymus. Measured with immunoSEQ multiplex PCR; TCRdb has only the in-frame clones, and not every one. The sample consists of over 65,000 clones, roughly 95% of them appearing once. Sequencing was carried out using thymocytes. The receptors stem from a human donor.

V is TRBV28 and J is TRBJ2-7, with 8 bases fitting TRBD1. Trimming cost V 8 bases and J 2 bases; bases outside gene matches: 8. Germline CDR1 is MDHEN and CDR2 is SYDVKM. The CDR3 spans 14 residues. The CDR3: CASGGQGHPYEQYF. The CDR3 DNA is TGTGCCAGCGGAGGACAGGGTCATCCCTACGAGCAGTACTTC.

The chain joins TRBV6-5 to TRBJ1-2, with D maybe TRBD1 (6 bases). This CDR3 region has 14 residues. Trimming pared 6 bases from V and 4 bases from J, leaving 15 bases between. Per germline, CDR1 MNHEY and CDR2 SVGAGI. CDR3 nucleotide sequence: TGTGCCAGCAGGGGGGGCCAGGGCAGCTATGGCTACACCTTC. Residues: CASRGGQGSYGYTF.

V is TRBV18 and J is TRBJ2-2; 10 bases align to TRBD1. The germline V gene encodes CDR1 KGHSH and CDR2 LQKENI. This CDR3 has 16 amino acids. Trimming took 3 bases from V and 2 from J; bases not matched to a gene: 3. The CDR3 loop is CASSPGQGRNTGELFF. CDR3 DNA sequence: TGTGCCAGCTCACCGGGACAGGGGAGAAACACCGGGGAGCTGTTTTTT.

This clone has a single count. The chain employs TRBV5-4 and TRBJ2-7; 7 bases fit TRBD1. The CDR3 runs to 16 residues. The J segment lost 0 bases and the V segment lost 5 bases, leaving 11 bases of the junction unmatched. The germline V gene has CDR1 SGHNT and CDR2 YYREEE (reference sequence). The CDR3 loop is CASSSVPGQPSYEQYF. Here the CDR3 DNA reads TGTGCCAGCAGTTCTGTTCCGGGACAGCCCTCCTACGAGCAGTACTTC.

The CDR3 DNA sequence: TGTGCCAGCAGTTTCGGTGTTGCGGACTATGGCTACACCTTC. Protein product: CASSFGVADYGYTF. The rearrangement uses TRBV28 and TRBJ1-2; D remains ambiguous. Germline assignment: CDR1 MDHEN and CDR2 SYDVKM. The CDR3 length is 14 residues. Trimming removed 3 bases at V and 3 bases at J, with 11 bases between.

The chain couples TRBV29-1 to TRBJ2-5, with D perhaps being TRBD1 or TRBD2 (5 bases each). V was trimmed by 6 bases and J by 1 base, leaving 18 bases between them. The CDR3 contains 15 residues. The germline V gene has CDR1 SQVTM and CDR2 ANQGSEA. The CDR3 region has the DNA TGCAGCGTAGACCCACAGGAGGTGGTCCAAGAGACCCAGTACTTC. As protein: CSVDPQEVVQETQYF.

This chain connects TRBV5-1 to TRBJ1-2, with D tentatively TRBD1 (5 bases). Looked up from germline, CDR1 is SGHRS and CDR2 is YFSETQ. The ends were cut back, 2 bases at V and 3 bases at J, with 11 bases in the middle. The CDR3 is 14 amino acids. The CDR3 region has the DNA TGCGCCAGCAGCTTCAATACAGGAGACTATGGCTACACCTTC. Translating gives CASSFNTGDYGYTF.

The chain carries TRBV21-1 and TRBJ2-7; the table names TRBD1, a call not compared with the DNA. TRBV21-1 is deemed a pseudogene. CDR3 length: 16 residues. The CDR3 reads CASSKGDRPEAYEQYF. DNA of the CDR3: TGTGCCAGCAGCAAAGGGGACAGGCCGGAGGCCTACGAGCAGTACTTC.

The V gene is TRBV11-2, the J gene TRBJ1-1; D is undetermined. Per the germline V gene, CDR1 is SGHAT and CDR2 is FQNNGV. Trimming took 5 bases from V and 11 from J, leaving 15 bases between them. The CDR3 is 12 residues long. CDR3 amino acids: CASSISVSSAFF. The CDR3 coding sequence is TGTGCCAGCAGCATATCAGTGAGTTCGGCTTTCTTT.

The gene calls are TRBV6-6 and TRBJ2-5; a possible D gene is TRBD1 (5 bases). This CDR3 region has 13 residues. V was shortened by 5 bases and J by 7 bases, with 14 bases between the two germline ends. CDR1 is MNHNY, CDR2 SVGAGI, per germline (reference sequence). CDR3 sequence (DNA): TGTGCCAGCAGTAGGGGTTTTTTAGGGACCCAGTACTTC. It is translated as CASSRGFLGTQYF.

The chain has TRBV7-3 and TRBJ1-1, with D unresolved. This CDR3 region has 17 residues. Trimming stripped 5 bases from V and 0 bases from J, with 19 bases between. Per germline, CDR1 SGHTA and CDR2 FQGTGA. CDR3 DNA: TGTGCCAGCAGCCCAAGGGCCGGGGAGATCATGAACACTGAAGCTTTCTTT. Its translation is CASSPRAGEIMNTEAFF. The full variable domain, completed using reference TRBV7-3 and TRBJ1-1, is GAGVSQTPSNKVTEKGKYVELRCDPISGHTALYWYRQSLGQGPEFLIYFQGTGAADDSGLPNDRFFAVRPEGSVSTLKIQRTERGDSAVYLCASSPRAGEIMNTEAFFGQGTRLTVV.

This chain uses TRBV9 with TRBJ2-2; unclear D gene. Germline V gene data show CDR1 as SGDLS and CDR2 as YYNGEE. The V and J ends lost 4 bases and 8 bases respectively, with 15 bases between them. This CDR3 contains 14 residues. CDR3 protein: CASSTNKEWGELFF. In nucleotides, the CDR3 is TGTGCCAGCAGCACAAACAAGGAGTGGGGGGAGCTGTTTTTT. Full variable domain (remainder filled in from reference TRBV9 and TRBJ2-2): DSGVTQTPKHLITATGQRVTLRCSPRSGDLSVYWYQQSLDQGLQFLIQYYNGEERAKGNILERFSAQQFPDLHSELNLSSLELGDSALYFCASSTNKEWGELFFGEGSRLTVL.

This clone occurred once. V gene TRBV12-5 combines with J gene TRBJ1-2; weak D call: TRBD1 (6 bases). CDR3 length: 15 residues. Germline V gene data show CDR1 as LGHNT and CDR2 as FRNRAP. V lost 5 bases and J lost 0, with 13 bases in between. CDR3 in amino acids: CASGPLDSPNYGYTF. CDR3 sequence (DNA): TGTGCTAGTGGTCCGCTGGACAGTCCTAACTATGGCTACACCTTC.

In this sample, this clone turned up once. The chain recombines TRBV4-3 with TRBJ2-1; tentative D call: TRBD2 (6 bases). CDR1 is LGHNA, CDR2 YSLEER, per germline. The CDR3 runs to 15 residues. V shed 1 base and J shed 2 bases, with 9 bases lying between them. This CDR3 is CASSQVPGAYNEQFF. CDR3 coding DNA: TGCGCCAGCAGCCAAGTGCCGGGGGCCTACAATGAGCAGTTCTTC.

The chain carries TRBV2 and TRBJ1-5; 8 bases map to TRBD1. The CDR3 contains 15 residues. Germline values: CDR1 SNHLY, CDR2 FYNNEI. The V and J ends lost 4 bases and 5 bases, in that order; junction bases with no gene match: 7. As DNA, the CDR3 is TGTGCCAGCAGTGGTTGGACAGGGTCGCATCAGCCCCAGCATTTT. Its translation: CASSGWTGSHQPQHF. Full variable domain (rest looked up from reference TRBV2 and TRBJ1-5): EPEVTQTPSHQVTQMGQEVILRCVPISNHLYFYWYRQILGQKVEFLVSFYNNEISEKSEIFDDQFSVERPDGSNFTLKIRSTKLEDSAMYFCASSGWTGSHQPQHFGDGTRLSIL.

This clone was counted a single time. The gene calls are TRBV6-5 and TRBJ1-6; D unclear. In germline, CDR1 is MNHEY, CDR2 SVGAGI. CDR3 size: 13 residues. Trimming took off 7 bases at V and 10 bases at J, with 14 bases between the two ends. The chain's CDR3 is CASNSAGGSPLHF. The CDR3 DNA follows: TGTGCCAGCAACTCGGCGGGCGGCTCACCCCTCCACTTT.

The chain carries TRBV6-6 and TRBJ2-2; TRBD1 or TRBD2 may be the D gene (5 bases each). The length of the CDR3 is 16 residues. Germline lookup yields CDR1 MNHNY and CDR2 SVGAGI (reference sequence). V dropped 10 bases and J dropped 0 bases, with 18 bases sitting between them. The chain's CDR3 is CATPLLGGANTGELFF. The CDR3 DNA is TGTGCCACCCCGTTACTTGGGGGTGCGAACACCGGGGAGCTGTTTTTT.

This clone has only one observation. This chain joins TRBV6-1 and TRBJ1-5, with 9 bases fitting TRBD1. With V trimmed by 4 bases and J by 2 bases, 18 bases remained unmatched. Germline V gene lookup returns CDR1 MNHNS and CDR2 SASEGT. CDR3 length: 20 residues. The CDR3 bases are TGTGCCAGCAGTGGAACGAAGGACAGGGGACCGGTTGGAGGCAATCAGCCCCAGCATTTT. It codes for CASSGTKDRGPVGGNQPQHF.

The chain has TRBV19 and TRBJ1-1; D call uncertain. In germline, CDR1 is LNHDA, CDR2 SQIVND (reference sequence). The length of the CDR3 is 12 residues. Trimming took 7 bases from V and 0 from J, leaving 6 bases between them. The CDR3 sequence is CASNRLNTEAFF. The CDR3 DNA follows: TGTGCCAGTAACCGTCTGAACACTGAAGCTTTCTTT.

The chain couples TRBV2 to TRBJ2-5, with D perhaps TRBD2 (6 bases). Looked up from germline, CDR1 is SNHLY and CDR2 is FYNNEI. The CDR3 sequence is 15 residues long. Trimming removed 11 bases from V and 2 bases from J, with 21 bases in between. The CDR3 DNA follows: TGTGCCCTCGGAGGTGAGGGGAGGTCACAAGAGACCCAGTACTTC. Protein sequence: CALGGEGRSQETQYF.

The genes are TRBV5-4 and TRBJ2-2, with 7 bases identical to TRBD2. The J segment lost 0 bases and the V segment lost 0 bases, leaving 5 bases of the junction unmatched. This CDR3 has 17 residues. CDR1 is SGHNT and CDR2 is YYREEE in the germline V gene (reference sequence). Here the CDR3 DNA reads TGTGCCAGCAGCTTGGCCGTCGGGGGGTCGAACACCGGGGAGCTGTTTTTT. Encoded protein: CASSLAVGGSNTGELFF.